These 29 T cell receptor beta chains came from one sample sequenced in a study of cytotoxic CD8 clonotypes in ibrutinib-treated CLL. Clones were sequenced by immunoSEQ multiplex PCR, and TCRdb holds only the in-frame ones, with some missing. The repertoire consists of some 84,000 clones, with 85% to 90% occurring once and the leading ten covering around 5.4%. The sequencing used PBMCs, collected before ibrutinib treatment. These receptors all stem from a human donor with chronic lymphocytic leukemia.

The chain employs TRBV7-6 and TRBJ2-2; 8 nucleotides line up with TRBD2. Germline V gene lookup returns CDR1 SGHVS and CDR2 FNYEAQ. V lost 4 bases to trimming and J lost 2 bases; unmatched junction nucleotides: 12. The CDR3 totals 18 residues. CDR3 coding DNA: TGTGCCAGCAGCTCCGGCCTCTTAGCGGGAAAAAACACCGGGGAGCTGTTTTTT. Translation: CASSSGLLAGKNTGELFF.

In nucleotides, the CDR3 is TGTGCCAGCAGCTTAGACAATCAGCCCCAGCATTTT. Protein: CASSLDNQPQHF. The V gene is TRBV7-2, the J gene TRBJ1-5; D remains unclear. V gave up 1 base and J gave up 3 bases, with 1 base separating them. Germline V gives CDR1 SGHTA, CDR2 FQGNSA. This CDR3 has 12 amino acids.

V gene TRBV28 combines with J gene TRBJ1-5; D unresolved. CDR3 length equals 14 residues. V lost 8 bases, J lost 6 bases, and 17 bases lay in between. Germline CDR1 and CDR2: MDHEN and SYDVKM. The CDR3 spells CASDLSLVGQPQHF. CDR3 sequence (DNA): TGTGCCAGCGATCTCTCCCTTGTAGGTCAGCCCCAGCATTTT.

The rearrangement joins TRBV19 to TRBJ1-5; 11 bases match TRBD1. The CDR3 loop spans 14 amino acids. Germline V gene sequence: CDR1 LNHDA, CDR2 SQIVND (reference sequence). The CDR3 sequence: CAARTGGIHQPQHF. The CDR3, as DNA: TGTGCTGCCCGGACAGGGGGCATTCATCAGCCCCAGCATTTT.

Only one count was recorded for this clone. The rearrangement uses TRBV5-1 and TRBJ1-5; no clear D. Deletions cut 4 bases from V and 5 bases from J, with 16 bases between. The CDR3 runs 15 residues. Germline CDR1 reads SGHRS; CDR2 reads YFSETQ. The chain's CDR3 is CASSLDMGSDQPQHF. CDR3 in DNA: TGCGCCAGCAGCCTCGACATGGGGTCGGATCAGCCCCAGCATTTT.

The V gene is TRBV5-1, the J gene TRBJ2-3; D is undetermined. V was pared by 1 base and J by 0 bases, with 3 bases between. The length of the CDR3 is 13 residues. CDR1 is SGHRS, CDR2 YFSETQ, per germline. The CDR3 here is CASSLWSTDTQYF. The CDR3 nucleotides read TGCGCCAGCAGCTTGTGGAGCACAGATACGCAGTATTTT.

The rearrangement joins TRBV4-1 to TRBJ1-5; D possibly corresponds to TRBD1 (6 bases). This CDR3 is 16 amino acids long. Germline loops: CDR1 MGHRA, CDR2 YSYEKL. The V and J ends lost 1 base and 5 bases respectively, with 15 bases between them. The CDR3 sequence is CASSQGPHRDDQPQHF. The CDR3 DNA follows: TGCGCCAGCAGCCAAGGTCCCCACAGGGATGATCAGCCCCAGCATTTT.

The chain recombines TRBV14 with TRBJ2-2; D uncertain. The CDR3 consists of 13 residues. V shed 4 bases and J shed 1 base, with 4 bases lying between them. The germline gives CDR1 SGHDN, CDR2 FVKESK. CDR3 region: CASSRLNTGELFF. CDR3 in DNA: TGTGCCAGCAGCCGGTTGAACACCGGGGAGCTGTTTTTT.

This clone was seen only once. CDR3 sequence: CSVENSANSYEQYF. The CDR3, as DNA: TGCAGCGTTGAGAACTCAGCTAACTCCTACGAGCAGTACTTC. This rearrangement joins TRBV29-1 to TRBJ2-7; D remains ambiguous. CDR3 length: 14 residues. The ends were cut back, 3 bases at V and 0 bases at J, with 12 bases in the middle. From germline, CDR1 is SQVTM and CDR2 ANQGSEA.

This clone was found once. The V and J genes are TRBV28 and TRBJ1-2, with D unclear. This CDR3 has 13 amino acids. Germline CDR1 and CDR2: MDHEN and SYDVKM. V lost 5 bases and J lost 4, with 11 bases in between. CDR3 coding DNA: TGTGCCAGCAGTGACGGGGAGGTCTATGGCTACACCTTC. Its translation: CASSDGEVYGYTF.

This sequence joins TRBV7-2 and TRBJ2-3; no reliable D call. Germline V lookup: CDR1 SGHTA, CDR2 FQGNSA. CDR3 size: 12 residues. V lost 5 bases, J lost 5 bases, and 8 bases lay in between. This CDR3 is CASSLRVDTQYF. The CDR3 nucleotides read TGTGCCAGCAGCCTTAGGGTAGATACGCAGTATTTT.

The genes are TRBV29-1 and TRBJ2-3; D is possibly TRBD1 (5 bases). The germline V and J ends were trimmed by 5 bases and 7 bases, with 34 bases remaining between them. Germline lookup yields CDR1 SQVTM and CDR2 ANQGSEA. This CDR3 is built from 19 residues. CDR3 DNA: TGCAGCGTTTCTGTCCTTCTGGCCCAGACAGCCTCGGGCGGAAATACGCAGTATTTT. This codes for CSVSVLLAQTASGGNTQYF.

The V and J genes are TRBV27 and TRBJ2-7; 13 nucleotides align to TRBD2. The V and J ends lost 5 bases and 0 bases, in that order; junction bases with no gene match: 7. Germline V lookup: CDR1 MNHEY, CDR2 SMNVEV (reference sequence). The CDR3 is made up of 17 amino acids. CDR3 DNA: TGTGCCAGCAGTGCCCCTCGGACTAGCGGGAGCTCCTACGAGCAGTACTTC. Translation: CASSAPRTSGSSYEQYF.

The V and J genes are TRBV5-4 and TRBJ1-3; D remains ambiguous. The germline V gene encodes CDR1 SGHNT and CDR2 YYREEE (reference sequence). V lost 4 bases and J lost 8, with 10 bases in between. The CDR3 loop spans 12 amino acids. This chain's CDR3 is CASSRFRDTIYF. In nucleotides, the CDR3 is TGTGCCAGCAGCCGGTTCCGGGACACCATATATTTT.

The rearrangement joins TRBV4-1 to TRBJ2-7; TRBD1 matches at 8 bases. Per the germline V gene, CDR1 is MGHRA and CDR2 is YSYEKL. The V and J ends lost 4 bases and 4 bases, in that order; junction bases with no gene match: 9. The CDR3 is 15 amino acids. The CDR3 sequence is CASSPMTGVYYEQYF. The CDR3 region has the DNA TGCGCCAGCAGCCCCATGACAGGGGTGTATTACGAGCAGTACTTC.

There are many counts of this clone. V gene TRBV29-1 combines with J gene TRBJ1-2; TRBD1 matches 7 bases. The trim removed 2 bases at V and 7 bases at J, leaving 7 bases unmatched. The germline CDR1 and CDR2 sequences are SQVTM and ANQGSEA. There are 13 residues in the CDR3. The CDR3, as DNA: TGCAGCGTTGAACAAGACAGGGCTCTTGGCTACACCTTC. It codes for CSVEQDRALGYTF.

The chain has TRBV9 and TRBJ2-7; D possibly uses TRBD1 or TRBD2 (5 bases each). Looked up from germline, CDR1 is SGDLS and CDR2 is YYNGEE. The V and J ends lost 0 bases and 6 bases respectively, with 13 bases between them. The CDR3 runs 14 residues. The CDR3 DNA reads TGTGCCAGCAGCGTAGCCCCCTCAGGGAGCGAGCAGTACTTC. It translates to CASSVAPSGSEQYF.

The J gene is TRBJ2-5, the V gene TRBV5-4; 10 bases align to TRBD1. The CDR3 totals 14 residues. Germline CDR1 reads SGHNT; CDR2 reads YYREEE (reference sequence). V gave up 2 bases and J gave up 5 bases; unmatched junction bases: 3. In nucleotides, the CDR3 is TGTGCCAGCAGCTTACCGGGACAGGGGGAGACCCAGTACTTC. As protein: CASSLPGQGETQYF.

This chain links TRBV6-5 with TRBJ2-7; D is uncertain. The germline gives CDR1 MNHEY, CDR2 SVGAGI. The CDR3 covers 11 residues. V was clipped by 7 bases and J by 3 bases, with 7 bases between them. The CDR3 reads CASTRNYEQYF. CDR3 DNA: TGTGCCAGCACTCGGAACTACGAGCAGTACTTC.

This clone showed up just once. This chain uses TRBV5-5 with TRBJ2-7; TRBD2 aligns across 10 bases. Trimming cost V 4 bases and J 3 bases; bases outside gene matches: 7. Germline V lookup: CDR1 SGHKS, CDR2 YYEKEE (reference sequence). The CDR3 totals 15 residues. The CDR3 coding sequence is TGTGCCAGCAGCGCGGGACTAGCGCTTGACTACGAGCAGTACTTC. Protein: CASSAGLALDYEQYF.

This sequence joins TRBV27 and TRBJ1-1; D unclear. V was clipped by 5 bases and J by 8 bases, with 12 bases between them. CDR1 and CDR2 from the germline V gene are MNHEY and SMNVEV (reference sequence). This CDR3 contains 12 residues. The CDR3 here is CASSKRGQEAFF. The CDR3 DNA reads TGTGCCAGCAGTAAACGAGGGCAAGAAGCTTTCTTT.

The CDR3 DNA reads as TGTGCCATCAGTCAGAGCTCCTACGAGCAGTACTTC. It is translated as CAISQSSYEQYF. The V and J genes are TRBV10-3 and TRBJ2-7; unclear D gene. CDR3 length equals 12 residues. Germline V gene lookup returns CDR1 ENHRY and CDR2 SYGVKD. Trimming took 5 bases from V and 0 from J, leaving 5 bases between them.

The chain joins TRBV27 to TRBJ2-3; 7 bases agree with TRBD2. The V and J ends lost 3 bases and 6 bases, in that order; junction bases with no gene match: 12. The CDR3 is made up of 16 amino acids. Germline V gene lookup returns CDR1 MNHEY and CDR2 SMNVEV (reference sequence). The CDR3 DNA reads TGTGCCAGCAGTTTTACGGTTGGGGGAGGGTCGGATACGCAGTATTTT. This codes for CASSFTVGGGSDTQYF.

In its sample, this clone ranks as medium-sized (0.01 to 0.1%). V is TRBV7-2 and J is TRBJ2-7; 7 nucleotides align to TRBD1. Germline assignment: CDR1 SGHTA and CDR2 FQGNSA. V was clipped by 6 bases and J by 0 bases; unmatched bases: 5. This CDR3 is built from 14 residues. The CDR3 loop is CASRPRQGSYEQYF. In DNA form, the CDR3 reads TGTGCCAGCAGGCCTCGACAGGGCTCCTACGAGCAGTACTTC.

V and J are TRBV6-6 and TRBJ1-5; 7 bases are a match to TRBD1. CDR3 length equals 16 residues. The trim removed 3 bases at V and 0 bases at J, leaving 5 bases unmatched. Germline loops: CDR1 MNHNY, CDR2 SVGAGI (reference sequence). This CDR3 is CASSYGTDYSNQPQHF. The CDR3 DNA reads TGTGCCAGCAGTTATGGGACAGACTATAGCAATCAGCCCCAGCATTTT.

The chain uses TRBV5-1 and TRBJ2-2; unclear D gene. CDR1 and CDR2 (germline): SGHRS, YFSETQ. Trimming left V 2 bases short and J 3 bases short, with 20 bases between. This CDR3 has 18 residues. The CDR3 coding sequence is TGCGCCAGCAGCTTTAGAGGTTCTAGACCTTTCGACACCGGGGAGCTGTTTTTT. Amino acid sequence: CASSFRGSRPFDTGELFF.

This clone was counted between two and nine times. The chain uses TRBV4-3 and TRBJ2-7, with 10 bases lining up with TRBD1. Germline lookup yields CDR1 LGHNA and CDR2 YSLEER. V shed 4 bases and J 1 base; nucleotides not matched to a gene: 7. This CDR3 spans 16 amino acids. As DNA, the CDR3 is TGCGCCAGCAGCCCATCCGGGACAGGGGAATCCTACGAGCAGTACTTC. It yields the protein CASSPSGTGESYEQYF.

The chain combines TRBV5-1 with TRBJ2-7, with 12 nucleotides matching TRBD2. The V gene's germline CDR1 is SGHRS and CDR2 YFSETQ. The trim removed 0 bases at V and 1 base at J, leaving 5 bases unmatched. The CDR3 length is 17 residues. Written as DNA, the CDR3 is TGCGCCAGCAGCTTGGCTACTAGCGGGAGGATTTCCTACGAGCAGTACTTC. Its translation is CASSLATSGRISYEQYF.

This chain joins TRBV15 and TRBJ2-2, with D maybe TRBD1 (5 bases). This CDR3 is 17 amino acids long. With 1 base removed from V and 4 bases from J, the gap between germline ends came to 16 bases. Germline V gene data show CDR1 as LNHNV and CDR2 as YYDKDF (reference sequence). CDR3 bases: TGTGCCACCAGCAGAGCCGACCAGGGCTACCTCACCGGGGAGCTGTTTTTT. It encodes CATSRADQGYLTGELFF. The variable domain in full, with the rest retrieved from reference TRBV15 and TRBJ2-2, is DAMVIQNPRYQVTQFGKPVTLSCSQTLNHNVMYWYQQKSSQAPKLLFHYYDKDFNNEADTPDNFQSRRPNTSFCFLDIRSPGLGDTAMYLCATSRADQGYLTGELFFGEGSRLTVL.